The clone carrying this T cell receptor (beta chain) was observed a handful of times. Its target is not known. V lost 5 bases to trimming and J lost 1 base, with 13 bases between them. Germline V gene data show CDR1 as DFQATT and CDR2 as SNEGSKA (reference sequence). The CDR3 runs 14 residues. Time point denoted: pre-sensitization, week 0. Noted treatment: therapeutic diphenylcyclopropenone sensitization with weekly scalp DPC. Blood collection happened ahead of applying each patch test. This record comes from a study of human T cells and chemical hapten exposure. Study background: Alopecia universalis, totalis or areata was present in patients who were mostly female.

TCRdb ran MiXCR on the RACE reads and lists one entry per CDR3 protein. The sample holds around 180,000 distinct CDR3 sequences, about 31% seen once. General study results and limits: Expanded TCRs grouped into significantly more large CDR3 similarity clusters than controls produced.

This chain links TRBV20-1 with TRBJ2-3; a weak D match, TRBD1 (6 bases). This sequence was found in a woman under 40 with alopecia areata. Some clones in this sample may be carry-over from other donors' samples. The material was whole blood, obtained in connection with sensitization to the hapten diphenylcyclopropenone (DPC). CDR3 DNA: TGCAGTGCTGAGGGGGACGGACGCACAGATACGCAGTATTTT. Residues: CSAEGDGRTDTQYF.